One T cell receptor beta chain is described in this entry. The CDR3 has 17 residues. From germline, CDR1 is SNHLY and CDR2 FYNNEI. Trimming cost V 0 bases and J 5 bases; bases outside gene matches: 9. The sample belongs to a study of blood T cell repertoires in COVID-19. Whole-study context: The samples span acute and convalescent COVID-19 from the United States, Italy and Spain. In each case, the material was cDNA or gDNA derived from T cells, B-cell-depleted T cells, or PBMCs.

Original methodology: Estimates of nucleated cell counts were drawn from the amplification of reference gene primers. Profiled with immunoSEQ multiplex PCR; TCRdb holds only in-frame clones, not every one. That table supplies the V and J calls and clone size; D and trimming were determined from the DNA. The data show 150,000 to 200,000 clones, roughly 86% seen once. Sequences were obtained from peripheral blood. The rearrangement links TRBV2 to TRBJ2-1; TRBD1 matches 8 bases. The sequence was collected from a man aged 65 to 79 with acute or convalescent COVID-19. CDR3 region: CASSEALRQGWDNEQFF. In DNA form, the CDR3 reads TGTGCCAGCAGTGAAGCGCTTCGACAGGGGTGGGACAATGAGCAGTTCTTC.